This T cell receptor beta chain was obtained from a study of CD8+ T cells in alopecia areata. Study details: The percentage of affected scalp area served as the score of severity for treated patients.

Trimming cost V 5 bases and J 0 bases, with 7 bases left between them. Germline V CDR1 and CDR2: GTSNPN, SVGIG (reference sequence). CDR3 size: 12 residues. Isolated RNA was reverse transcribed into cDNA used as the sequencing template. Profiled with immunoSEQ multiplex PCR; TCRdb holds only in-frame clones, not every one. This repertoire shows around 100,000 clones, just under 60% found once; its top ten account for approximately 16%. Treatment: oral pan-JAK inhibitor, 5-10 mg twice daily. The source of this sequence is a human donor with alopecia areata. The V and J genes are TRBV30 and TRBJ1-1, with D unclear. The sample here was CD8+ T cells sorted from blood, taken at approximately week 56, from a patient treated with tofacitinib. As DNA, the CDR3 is TGTGCCTGGGGCGGTCTGAACACTGAAGCTTTCTTT. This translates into CAWGGLNTEAFF.